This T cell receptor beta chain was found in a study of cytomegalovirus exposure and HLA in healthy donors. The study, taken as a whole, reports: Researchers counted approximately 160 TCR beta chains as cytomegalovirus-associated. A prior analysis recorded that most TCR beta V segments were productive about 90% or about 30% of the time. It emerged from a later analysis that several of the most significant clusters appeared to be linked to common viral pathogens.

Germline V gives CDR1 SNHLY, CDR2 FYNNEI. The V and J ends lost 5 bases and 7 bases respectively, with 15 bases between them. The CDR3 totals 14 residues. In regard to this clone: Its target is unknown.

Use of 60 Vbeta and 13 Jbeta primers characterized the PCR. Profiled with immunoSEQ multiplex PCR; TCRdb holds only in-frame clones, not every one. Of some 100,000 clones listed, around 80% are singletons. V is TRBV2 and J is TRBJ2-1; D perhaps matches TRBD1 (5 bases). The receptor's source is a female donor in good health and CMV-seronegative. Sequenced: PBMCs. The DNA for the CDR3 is TGTGCCAGCAGTCACAGGTTTGTTTTAAATGAGCAGTTCTTC. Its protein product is CASSHRFVLNEQFF.